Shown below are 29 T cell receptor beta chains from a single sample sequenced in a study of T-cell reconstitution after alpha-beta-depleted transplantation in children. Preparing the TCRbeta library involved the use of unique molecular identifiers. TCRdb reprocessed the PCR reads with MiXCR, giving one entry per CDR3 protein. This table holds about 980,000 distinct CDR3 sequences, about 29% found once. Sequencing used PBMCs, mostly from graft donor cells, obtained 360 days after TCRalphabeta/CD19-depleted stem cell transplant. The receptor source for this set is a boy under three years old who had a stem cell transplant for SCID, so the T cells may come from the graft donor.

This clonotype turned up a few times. The CDR3 coding sequence is TGTGCCAGCACCGACGCCGGGACCCAAACCACCGGGGAGCTGTTTTTT. This codes for CASTDAGTQTTGELFF. V is TRBV7-2 and J is TRBJ2-2; D may match TRBD1 or TRBD2 (5 bases each). Trimming took 7 bases from V and 4 from J, leaving 19 bases between them. The CDR3 has 16 amino acids. The germline gives CDR1 SGHTA, CDR2 FQGNSA.

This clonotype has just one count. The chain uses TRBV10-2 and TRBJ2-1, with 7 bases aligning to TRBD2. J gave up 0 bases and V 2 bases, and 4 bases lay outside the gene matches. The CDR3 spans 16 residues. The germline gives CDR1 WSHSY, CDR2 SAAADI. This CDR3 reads CASSEEWGGSYNEQFF. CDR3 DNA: TGCGCCAGCAGTGAGGAGTGGGGGGGCTCCTACAATGAGCAGTTCTTC.

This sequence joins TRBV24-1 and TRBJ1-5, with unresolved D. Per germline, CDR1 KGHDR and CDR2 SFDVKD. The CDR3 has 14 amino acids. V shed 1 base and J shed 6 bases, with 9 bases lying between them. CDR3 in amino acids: CATSDFPSSQPQHF. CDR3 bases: TGTGCCACCAGTGATTTTCCGAGTAGTCAGCCCCAGCATTTT.

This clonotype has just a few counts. CDR3 region: CASSYYFGTSPHEQFF. CDR3 nucleotide sequence: TGTGCCAGCAGTTACTACTTTGGGACTAGCCCCCATGAGCAGTTCTTC. V is TRBV6-5 and J is TRBJ2-1; 9 nucleotides line up with TRBD2. The CDR3 length is 16 residues. CDR1 and CDR2 (germline): MNHEY, SVGAGI. V shed 1 base and J 8 bases; nucleotides not matched to a gene: 9.

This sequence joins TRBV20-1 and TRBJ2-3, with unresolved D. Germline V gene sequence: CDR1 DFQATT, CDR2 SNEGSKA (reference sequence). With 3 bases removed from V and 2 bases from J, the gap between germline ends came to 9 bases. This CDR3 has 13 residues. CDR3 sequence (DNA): TGCAGTGCTAGGGTATTTCCCACAGATACGCAGTATTTT. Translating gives CSARVFPTDTQYF.

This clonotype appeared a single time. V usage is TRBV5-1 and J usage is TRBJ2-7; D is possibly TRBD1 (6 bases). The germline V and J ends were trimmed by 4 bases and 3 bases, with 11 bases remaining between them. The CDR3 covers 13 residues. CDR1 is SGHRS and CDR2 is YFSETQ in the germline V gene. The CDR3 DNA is TGCGCCAGCAGCGTCGAGACAGGCTACGAGCAGTACTTC. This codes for CASSVETGYEQYF.

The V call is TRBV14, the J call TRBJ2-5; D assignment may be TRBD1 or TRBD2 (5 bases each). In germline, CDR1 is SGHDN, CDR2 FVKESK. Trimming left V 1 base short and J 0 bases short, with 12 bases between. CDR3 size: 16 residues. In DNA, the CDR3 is TGTGCCAGCAGCCAAGGTCGAGGGGAGTACCAAGAGACCCAGTACTTC. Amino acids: CASSQGRGEYQETQYF. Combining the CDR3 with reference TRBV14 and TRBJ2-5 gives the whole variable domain EAGVTQFPSHSVIEKGQTVTLRCDPISGHDNLYWYRRVMGKEIKFLLHFVKESKQDESGMPNNRFLAERTGGTYSTLKVQPAELEDSGVYFCASSQGRGEYQETQYFGPGTRLLVL.

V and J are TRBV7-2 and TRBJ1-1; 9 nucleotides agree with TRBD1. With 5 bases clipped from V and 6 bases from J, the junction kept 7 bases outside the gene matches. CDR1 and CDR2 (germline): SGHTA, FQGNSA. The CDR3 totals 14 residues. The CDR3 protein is CASSSRTGEAEAFF. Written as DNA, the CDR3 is TGTGCCAGCAGCAGCCGGACAGGGGAAGCTGAAGCTTTCTTT. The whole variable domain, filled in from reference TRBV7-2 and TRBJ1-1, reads GAGVSQSPSNKVTEKGKDVELRCDPISGHTALYWYRQSLGQGLEFLIYFQGNSAPDKSGLPSDRFSAERTGGSVSTLTIQRTQQEDSAVYLCASSSRTGEAEAFFGQGTRLTVV.

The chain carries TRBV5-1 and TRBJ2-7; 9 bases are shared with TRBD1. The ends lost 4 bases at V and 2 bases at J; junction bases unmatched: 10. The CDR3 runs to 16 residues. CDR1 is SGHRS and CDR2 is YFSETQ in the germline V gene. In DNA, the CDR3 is TGCGCCAGCAGCATCGGGACAGGGCCCTCCCCCTACGAGCAGTACTTC. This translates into CASSIGTGPSPYEQYF.

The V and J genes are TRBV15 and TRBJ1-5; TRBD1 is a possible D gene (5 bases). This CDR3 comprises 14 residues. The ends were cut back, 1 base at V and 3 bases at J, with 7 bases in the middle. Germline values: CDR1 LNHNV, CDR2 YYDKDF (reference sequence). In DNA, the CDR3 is TGTGCCACCAGCAGAGGACAGATCAATCAGCCCCAGCATTTT. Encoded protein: CATSRGQINQPQHF.

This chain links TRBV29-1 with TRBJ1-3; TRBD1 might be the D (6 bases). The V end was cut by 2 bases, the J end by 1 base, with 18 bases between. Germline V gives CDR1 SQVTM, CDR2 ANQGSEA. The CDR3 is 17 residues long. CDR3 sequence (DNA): TGCAGCGTTGAAAAGATCGGGGGCCGTCGATCTGGAAACACCATATATTTT. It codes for CSVEKIGGRRSGNTIYF.

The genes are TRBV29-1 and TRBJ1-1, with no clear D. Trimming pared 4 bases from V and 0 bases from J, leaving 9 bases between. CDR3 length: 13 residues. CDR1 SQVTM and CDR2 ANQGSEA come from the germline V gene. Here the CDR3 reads CSVGGKMNTEAFF. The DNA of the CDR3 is TGCAGCGTTGGAGGAAAAATGAACACTGAAGCTTTCTTT.

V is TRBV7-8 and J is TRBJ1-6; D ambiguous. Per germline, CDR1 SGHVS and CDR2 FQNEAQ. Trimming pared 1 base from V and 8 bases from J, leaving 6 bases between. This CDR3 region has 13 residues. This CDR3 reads CASSLGVDSPLHF. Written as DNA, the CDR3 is TGTGCCAGCAGCTTAGGCGTAGATTCACCCCTCCACTTT.

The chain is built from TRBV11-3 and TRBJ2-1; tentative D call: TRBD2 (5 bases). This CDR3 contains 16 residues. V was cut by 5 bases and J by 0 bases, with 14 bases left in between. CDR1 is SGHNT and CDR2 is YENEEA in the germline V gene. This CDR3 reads CASSQEGASSYNEQFF. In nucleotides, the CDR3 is TGTGCCAGCAGCCAAGAGGGCGCCAGCTCCTACAATGAGCAGTTCTTC. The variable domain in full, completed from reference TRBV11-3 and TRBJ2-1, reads EAGVVQSPRYKIIEKKQPVAFWCNPISGHNTLYWYLQNLGQGPELLIRYENEEAVDDSQLPKDRFSAERLKGVDSTLKIQPAELGDSAVYLCASSQEGASSYNEQFFGPGTRLTVL.

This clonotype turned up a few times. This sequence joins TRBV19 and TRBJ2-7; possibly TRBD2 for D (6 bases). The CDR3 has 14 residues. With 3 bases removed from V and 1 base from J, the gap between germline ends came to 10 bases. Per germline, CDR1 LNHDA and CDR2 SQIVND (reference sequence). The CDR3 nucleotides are TGTGCCAGTAGTATCGGGGGAAAATCCTACGAGCAGTACTTC. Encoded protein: CASSIGGKSYEQYF. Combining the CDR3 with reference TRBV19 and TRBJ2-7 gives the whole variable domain DGGITQSPKYLFRKEGQNVTLSCEQNLNHDAMYWYRQDPGQGLRLIYYSQIVNDFQKGDIAEGYSVSREKKESFPLTVTSAQKNPTAFYLCASSIGGKSYEQYFGPGTRLTVT.

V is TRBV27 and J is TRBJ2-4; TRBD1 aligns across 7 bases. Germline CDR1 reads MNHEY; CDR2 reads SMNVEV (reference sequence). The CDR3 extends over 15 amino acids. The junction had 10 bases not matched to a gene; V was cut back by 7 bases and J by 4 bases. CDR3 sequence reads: CASTKTGVSKNIQYF. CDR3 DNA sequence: TGTGCCAGCACCAAAACAGGGGTTTCGAAAAACATTCAGTACTTC.

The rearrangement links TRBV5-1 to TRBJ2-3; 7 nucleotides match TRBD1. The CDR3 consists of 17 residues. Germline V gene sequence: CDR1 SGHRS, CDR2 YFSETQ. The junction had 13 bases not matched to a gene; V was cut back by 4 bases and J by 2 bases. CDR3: CASSGKPSGQNTDTQYF. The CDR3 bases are TGCGCCAGCAGCGGAAAACCCTCGGGACAGAACACAGATACGCAGTATTTT.

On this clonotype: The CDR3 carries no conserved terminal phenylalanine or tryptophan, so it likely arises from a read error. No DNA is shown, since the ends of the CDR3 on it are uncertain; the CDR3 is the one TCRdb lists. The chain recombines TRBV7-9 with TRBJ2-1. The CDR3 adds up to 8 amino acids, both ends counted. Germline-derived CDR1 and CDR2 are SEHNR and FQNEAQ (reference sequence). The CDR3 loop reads CASSLIVH.

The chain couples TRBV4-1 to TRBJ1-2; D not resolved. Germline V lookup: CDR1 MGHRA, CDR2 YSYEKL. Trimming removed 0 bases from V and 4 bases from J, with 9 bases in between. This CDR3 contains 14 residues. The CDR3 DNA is TGCGCCAGCAGCCAAGATGAGCGATCCTATGGCTACACCTTC. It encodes CASSQDERSYGYTF.

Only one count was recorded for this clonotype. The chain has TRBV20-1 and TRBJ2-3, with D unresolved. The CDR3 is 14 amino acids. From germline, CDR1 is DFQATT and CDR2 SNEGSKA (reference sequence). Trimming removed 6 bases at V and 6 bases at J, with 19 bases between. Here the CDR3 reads CSASGRAIGDTQYF. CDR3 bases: TGCAGTGCCTCGGGCCGAGCAATTGGGGATACGCAGTATTTT.

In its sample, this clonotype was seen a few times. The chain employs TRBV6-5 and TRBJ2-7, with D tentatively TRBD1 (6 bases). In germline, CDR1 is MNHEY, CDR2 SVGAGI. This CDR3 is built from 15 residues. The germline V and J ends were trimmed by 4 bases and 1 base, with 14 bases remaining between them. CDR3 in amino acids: CASSSLAGTSYEQYF. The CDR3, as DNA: TGTGCCAGCAGTTCCTTAGCCGGGACATCCTACGAGCAGTACTTC.

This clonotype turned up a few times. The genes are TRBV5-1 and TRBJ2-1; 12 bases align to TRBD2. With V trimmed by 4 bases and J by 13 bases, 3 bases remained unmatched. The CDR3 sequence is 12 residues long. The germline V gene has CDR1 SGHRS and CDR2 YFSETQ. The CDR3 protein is CASSQLAGGQFF. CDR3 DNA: TGCGCCAGCAGCCAACTAGCGGGGGGCCAGTTCTTC.

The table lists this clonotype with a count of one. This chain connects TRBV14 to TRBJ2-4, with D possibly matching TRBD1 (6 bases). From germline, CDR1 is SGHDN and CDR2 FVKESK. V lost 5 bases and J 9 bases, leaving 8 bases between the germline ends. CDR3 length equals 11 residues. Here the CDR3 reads CASSARGIQYF. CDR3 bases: TGTGCCAGCAGCGCCAGGGGCATTCAGTACTTC. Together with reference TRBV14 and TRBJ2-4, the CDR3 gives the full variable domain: EAGVTQFPSHSVIEKGQTVTLRCDPISGHDNLYWYRRVMGKEIKFLLHFVKESKQDESGMPNNRFLAERTGGTYSTLKVQPAELEDSGVYFCASSARGIQYFGAGTRLSVL.

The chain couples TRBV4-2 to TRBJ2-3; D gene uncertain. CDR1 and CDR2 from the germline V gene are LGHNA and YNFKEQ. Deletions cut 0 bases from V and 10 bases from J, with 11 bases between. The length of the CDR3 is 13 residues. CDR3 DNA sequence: TGTGCCAGCAGCCAAGATCCCTGGCTTCCGCAGTATTTT. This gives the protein CASSQDPWLPQYF.

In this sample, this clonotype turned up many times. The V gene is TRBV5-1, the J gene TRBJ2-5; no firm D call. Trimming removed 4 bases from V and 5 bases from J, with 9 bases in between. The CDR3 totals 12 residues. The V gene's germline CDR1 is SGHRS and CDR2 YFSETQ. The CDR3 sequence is CASSESRETQYF. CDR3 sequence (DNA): TGCGCCAGCAGCGAATCGCGGGAGACCCAGTACTTC.

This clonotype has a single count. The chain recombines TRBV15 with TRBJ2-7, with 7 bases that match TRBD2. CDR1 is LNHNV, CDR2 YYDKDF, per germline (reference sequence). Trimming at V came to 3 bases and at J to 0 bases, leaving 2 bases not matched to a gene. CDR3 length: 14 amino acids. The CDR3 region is CATSSPGGSYEQYF. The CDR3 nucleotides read TGTGCCACCAGCAGTCCGGGAGGCTCCTACGAGCAGTACTTC.

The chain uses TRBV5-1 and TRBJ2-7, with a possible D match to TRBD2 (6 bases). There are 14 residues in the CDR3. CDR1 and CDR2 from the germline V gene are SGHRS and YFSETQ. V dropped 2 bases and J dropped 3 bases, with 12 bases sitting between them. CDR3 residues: CASSFWGGDYEQYF. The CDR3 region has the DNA TGCGCCAGCAGCTTCTGGGGAGGCGACTACGAGCAGTACTTC.

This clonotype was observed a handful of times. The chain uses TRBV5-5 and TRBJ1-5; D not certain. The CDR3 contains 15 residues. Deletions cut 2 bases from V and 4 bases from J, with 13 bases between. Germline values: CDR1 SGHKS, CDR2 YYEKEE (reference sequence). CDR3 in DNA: TGTGCCAGCAGCTTTACCGCGAACAAGAATCAGCCCCAGCATTTT. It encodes CASSFTANKNQPQHF.

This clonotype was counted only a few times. The CDR3 DNA is TGTGCCAGCAGTTCCCCCGGGACTGGGGGGTACAATGAGCAGTTCTTC. Residues: CASSSPGTGGYNEQFF. The V and J genes are TRBV28 and TRBJ2-1; D is possibly TRBD2 (6 bases). V lost 4 bases to trimming and J lost 4 bases, with 17 bases between them. Germline V CDR1 and CDR2: MDHEN, SYDVKM. This CDR3 has 16 residues.